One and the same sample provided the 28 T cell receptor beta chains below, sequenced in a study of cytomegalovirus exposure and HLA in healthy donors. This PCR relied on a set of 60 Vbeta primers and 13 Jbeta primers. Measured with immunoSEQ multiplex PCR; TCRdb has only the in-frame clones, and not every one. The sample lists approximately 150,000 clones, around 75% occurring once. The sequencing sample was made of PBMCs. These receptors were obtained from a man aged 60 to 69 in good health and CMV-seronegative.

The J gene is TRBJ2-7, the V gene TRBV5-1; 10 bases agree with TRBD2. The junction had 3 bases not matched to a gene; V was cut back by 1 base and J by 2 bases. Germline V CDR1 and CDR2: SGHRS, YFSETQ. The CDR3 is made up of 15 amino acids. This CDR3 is CASSLLAGVTYEQYF. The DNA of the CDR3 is TGCGCCAGCAGCTTGCTAGCGGGAGTAACCTACGAGCAGTACTTC.

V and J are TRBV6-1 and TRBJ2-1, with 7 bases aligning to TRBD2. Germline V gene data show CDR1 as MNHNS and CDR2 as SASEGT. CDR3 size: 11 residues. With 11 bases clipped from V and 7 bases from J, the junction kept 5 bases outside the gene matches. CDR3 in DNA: TGTGCCTCATGGCGGGGGAATGAGCAGTTCTTC. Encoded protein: CASWRGNEQFF.

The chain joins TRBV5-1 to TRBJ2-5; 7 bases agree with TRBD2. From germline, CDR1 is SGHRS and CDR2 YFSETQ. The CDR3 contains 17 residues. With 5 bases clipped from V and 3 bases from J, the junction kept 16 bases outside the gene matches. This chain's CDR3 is CASSHWRSSGWKETQYF. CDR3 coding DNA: TGCGCCAGCAGTCATTGGCGGAGTAGCGGGTGGAAAGAGACCCAGTACTTC.

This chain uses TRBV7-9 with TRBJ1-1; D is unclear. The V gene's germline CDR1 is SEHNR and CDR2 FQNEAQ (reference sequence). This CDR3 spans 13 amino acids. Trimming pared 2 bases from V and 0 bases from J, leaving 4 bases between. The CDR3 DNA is TGTGCCAGCAGCTTAAGCTTGAACACTGAAGCTTTCTTT. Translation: CASSLSLNTEAFF.

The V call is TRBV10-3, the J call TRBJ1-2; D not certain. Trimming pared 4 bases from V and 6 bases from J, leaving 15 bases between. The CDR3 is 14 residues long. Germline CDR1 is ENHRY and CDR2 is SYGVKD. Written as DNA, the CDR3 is TGTGCCATCAGTGCAGTTGGCATTCAGGATGGCTACACCTTC. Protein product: CAISAVGIQDGYTF.

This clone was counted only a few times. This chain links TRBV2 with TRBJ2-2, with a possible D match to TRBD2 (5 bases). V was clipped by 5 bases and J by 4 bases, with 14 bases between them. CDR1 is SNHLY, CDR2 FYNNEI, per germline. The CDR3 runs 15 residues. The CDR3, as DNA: TGTGCCAGCAGTATTAGCGCTGGCGTCACCGGGGAGCTGTTTTTT. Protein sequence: CASSISAGVTGELFF.

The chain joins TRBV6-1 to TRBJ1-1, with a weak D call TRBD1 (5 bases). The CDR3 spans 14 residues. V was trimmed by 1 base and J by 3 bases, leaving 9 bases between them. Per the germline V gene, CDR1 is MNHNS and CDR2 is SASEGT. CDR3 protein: CASSEGGDDTEAFF. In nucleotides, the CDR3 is TGTGCCAGCAGTGAAGGGGGCGATGACACTGAAGCTTTCTTT.

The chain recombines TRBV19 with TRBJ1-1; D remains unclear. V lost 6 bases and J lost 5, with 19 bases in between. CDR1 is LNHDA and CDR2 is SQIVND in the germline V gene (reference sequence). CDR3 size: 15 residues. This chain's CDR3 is CASRVRRGSGTEAFF. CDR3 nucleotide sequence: TGTGCCAGTAGGGTACGACGTGGGAGTGGGACTGAAGCTTTCTTT.

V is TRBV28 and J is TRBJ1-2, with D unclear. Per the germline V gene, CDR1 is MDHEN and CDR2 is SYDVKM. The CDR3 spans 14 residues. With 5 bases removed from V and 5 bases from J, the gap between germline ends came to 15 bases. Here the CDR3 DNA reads TGTGCCAGCAGTCTCTTGATGGAGATATATGGCTACACCTTC. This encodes CASSLLMEIYGYTF.

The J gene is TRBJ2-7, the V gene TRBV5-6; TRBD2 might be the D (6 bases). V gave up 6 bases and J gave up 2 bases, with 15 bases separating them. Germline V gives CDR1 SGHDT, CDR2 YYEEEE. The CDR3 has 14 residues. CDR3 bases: TGTGCCAGCACCCCTGGGGGGACCGCCTACGAGCAGTACTTC. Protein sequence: CASTPGGTAYEQYF.

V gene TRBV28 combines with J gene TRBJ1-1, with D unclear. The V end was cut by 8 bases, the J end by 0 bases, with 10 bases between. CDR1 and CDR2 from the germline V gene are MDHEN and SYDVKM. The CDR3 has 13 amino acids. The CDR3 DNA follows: TGTGCCAGCGGCCGAACATTGAACACTGAAGCTTTCTTT. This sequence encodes CASGRTLNTEAFF.

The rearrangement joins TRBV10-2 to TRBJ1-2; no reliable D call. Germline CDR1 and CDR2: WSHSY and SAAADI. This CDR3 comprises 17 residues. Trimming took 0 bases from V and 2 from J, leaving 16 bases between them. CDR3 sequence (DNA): TGCGCCAGCAGTGAGTCGCTAGGCAGCCCCTGGAACTATGGCTACACCTTC. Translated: CASSESLGSPWNYGYTF.

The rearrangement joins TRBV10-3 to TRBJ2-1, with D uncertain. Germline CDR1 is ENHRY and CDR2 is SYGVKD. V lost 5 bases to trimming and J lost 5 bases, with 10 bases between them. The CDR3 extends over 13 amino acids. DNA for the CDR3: TGTGCCATCAGTCCGACTTTAAACAATGAGCAGTTCTTC. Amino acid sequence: CAISPTLNNEQFF.

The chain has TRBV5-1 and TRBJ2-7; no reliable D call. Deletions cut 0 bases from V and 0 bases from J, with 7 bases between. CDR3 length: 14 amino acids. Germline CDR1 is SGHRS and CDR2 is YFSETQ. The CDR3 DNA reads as TGCGCCAGCAGCTTGGACCAGGCCTCCTACGAGCAGTACTTC. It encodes CASSLDQASYEQYF. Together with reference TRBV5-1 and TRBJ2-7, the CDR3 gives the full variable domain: KAGVTQTPRYLIKTRGQQVTLSCSPISGHRSVSWYQQTPGQGLQFLFEYFSETQRNKGNFPGRFSGRQFSNSRSEMNVSTLELGDSALYLCASSLDQASYEQYFGPGTRLTVT.

CDR3 loop: CAWRETGTYEQYF. CDR3 sequence (DNA): TGTGCCTGGAGGGAAACGGGTACCTACGAGCAGTACTTC. The chain carries TRBV30 and TRBJ2-7; D is uncertain. Germline CDR1 reads GTSNPN; CDR2 reads SVGIG (reference sequence). Trimming removed 3 bases from V and 2 bases from J, with 11 bases in between. CDR3 length: 13 amino acids.

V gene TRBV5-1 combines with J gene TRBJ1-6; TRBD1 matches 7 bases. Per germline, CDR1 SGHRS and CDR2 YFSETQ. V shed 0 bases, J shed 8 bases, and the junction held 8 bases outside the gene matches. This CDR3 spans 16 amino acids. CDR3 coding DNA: TGCGCCAGCAGCTTGGCGACAGGGATCGCCCATTCACCCCTCCACTTT. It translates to CASSLATGIAHSPLHF.

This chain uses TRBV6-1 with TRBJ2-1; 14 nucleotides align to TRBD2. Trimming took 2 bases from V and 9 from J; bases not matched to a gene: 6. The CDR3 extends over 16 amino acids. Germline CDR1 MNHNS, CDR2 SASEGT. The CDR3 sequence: CASSELGLAGVSEQFF. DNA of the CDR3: TGTGCCAGCAGTGAATTGGGACTAGCGGGAGTGAGTGAGCAGTTCTTC.

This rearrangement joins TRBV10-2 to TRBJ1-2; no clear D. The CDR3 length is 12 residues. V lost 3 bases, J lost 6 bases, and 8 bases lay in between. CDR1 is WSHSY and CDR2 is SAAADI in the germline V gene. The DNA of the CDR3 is TGCGCCAGCAGTGAAACCGGGGATGGCTACACCTTC. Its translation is CASSETGDGYTF.

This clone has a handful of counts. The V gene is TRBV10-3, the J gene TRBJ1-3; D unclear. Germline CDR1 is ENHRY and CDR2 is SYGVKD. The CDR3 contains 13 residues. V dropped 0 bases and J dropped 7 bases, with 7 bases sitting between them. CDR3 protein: CAISESRRNTIYF. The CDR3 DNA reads TGTGCCATCAGTGAGTCGCGGAGGAACACCATATATTTT.

The CDR3 is CASRMTSGYNEQFF. The CDR3 nucleotides are TGTGCCAGTAGAATGACTAGCGGGTACAATGAGCAGTTCTTC. The chain uses TRBV19 and TRBJ2-1, with 10 bases fitting TRBD2. CDR1 is LNHDA, CDR2 SQIVND, per germline (reference sequence). CDR3 length equals 14 residues. V trimming: 6 bases; J trimming: 4 bases; junction bases outside the gene matches: 3.

CDR3 in amino acids: CASSIGTSSSYEQYF. CDR3 in DNA: TGTGCCAGCAGCATCGGGACTAGCAGTTCCTACGAGCAGTACTTC. The V and J genes are TRBV7-2 and TRBJ2-7; 9 nucleotides line up with TRBD2. CDR3 length equals 15 residues. V lost 5 bases, J lost 1 base, and 6 bases stayed unmatched. Germline assignment: CDR1 SGHTA and CDR2 FQGNSA.

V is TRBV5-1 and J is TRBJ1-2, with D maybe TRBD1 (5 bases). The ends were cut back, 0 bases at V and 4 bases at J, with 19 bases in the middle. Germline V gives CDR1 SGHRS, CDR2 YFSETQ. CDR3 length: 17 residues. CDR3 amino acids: CASSLARAADGGYGYTF. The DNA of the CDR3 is TGCGCCAGCAGCTTGGCCAGGGCAGCCGACGGGGGCTATGGCTACACCTTC.

CDR3 region: CASSRSRDTTYEQYF. The CDR3 nucleotides read TGTGCCAGCAGTCGTTCCCGGGACACCACCTACGAGCAGTACTTC. This chain connects TRBV6-5 to TRBJ2-7; weak D call: TRBD1 (6 bases). Germline CDR1 MNHEY, CDR2 SVGAGI. The CDR3 sequence is 15 residues long. Trimming pared 5 bases from V and 2 bases from J, leaving 16 bases between.

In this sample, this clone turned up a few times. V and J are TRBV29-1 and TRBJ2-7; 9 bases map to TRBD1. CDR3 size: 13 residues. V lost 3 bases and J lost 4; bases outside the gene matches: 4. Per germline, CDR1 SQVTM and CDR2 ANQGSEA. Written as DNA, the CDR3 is TGCAGCGTTGAGGGACAGGGAGGATACGAGCAGTACTTC. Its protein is CSVEGQGGYEQYF.

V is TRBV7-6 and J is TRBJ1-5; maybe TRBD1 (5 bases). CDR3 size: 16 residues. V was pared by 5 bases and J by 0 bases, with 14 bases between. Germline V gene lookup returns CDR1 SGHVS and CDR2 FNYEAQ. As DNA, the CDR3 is TGTGCCAGCAGCAGACAGCCGCCTTATAGCAATCAGCCCCAGCATTTT. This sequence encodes CASSRQPPYSNQPQHF.

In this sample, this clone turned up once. CDR3 DNA: TGTGCCCAGCGGGGACGTTTTGAAAAACTGTTTTTT. Protein product: CAQRGRFEKLFF. The chain has TRBV30 and TRBJ1-4, with D possibly matching TRBD1 (5 bases). Germline V CDR1 and CDR2: GTSNPN, SVGIG (reference sequence). CDR3 length: 12 amino acids. The V and J ends lost 8 bases and 7 bases respectively, with 14 bases between them.

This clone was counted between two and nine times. CDR3 sequence reads: CASSFDRNTEAFF. DNA for the CDR3: TGTGCCAGCAGTTTCGACAGGAACACTGAAGCTTTCTTT. The V and J genes are TRBV28 and TRBJ1-1; the D gene is possibly TRBD1 (5 bases). This CDR3 has 13 residues. V lost 3 bases and J 1 base, leaving 6 bases between the germline ends. Germline V gives CDR1 MDHEN, CDR2 SYDVKM.

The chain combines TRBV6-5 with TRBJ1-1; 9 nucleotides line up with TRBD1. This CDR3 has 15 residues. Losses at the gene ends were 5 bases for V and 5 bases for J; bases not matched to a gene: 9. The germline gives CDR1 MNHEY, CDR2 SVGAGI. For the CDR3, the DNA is TGTGCCAGCAGTGTACGAAGGACAGGGGAAACTGAAGCTTTCTTT. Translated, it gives CASSVRRTGETEAFF.